This T cell receptor (beta chain) was sequenced in a study of blood T cell repertoires in COVID-19. On the study more broadly: Sites across the United States, Italy and Spain contributed samples from acute and convalescent COVID-19. T cells, B-cell-depleted T cells, or PBMCs supplied cDNA or gDNA.

The CDR3 covers 12 residues. The V gene lost 4 bases and the J gene lost 9 bases, with 13 bases spanning the gap. CDR1 SGHDT and CDR2 YYEEEE come from the germline V gene. Original processing methods: Nucleated cell number was recorded as an estimate derived from reference gene primer amplification. Data came from immunoSEQ multiplex PCR; TCRdb stores just in-frame clones and leaves some out. The DNA gave D and trimming, while V, J and clone size come from that table. The table lists roughly 80,000 clones, roughly 91% of them singletons, with 1.9% in the top ten. This sequence was found in a woman aged 45-65 years in a cohort sampled during active COVID-19. The J gene is TRBJ1-1, the V gene TRBV5-6; D unclear. Sequencing was performed on peripheral blood. CDR3 in DNA: TGTGCCAGCAGCCGCAACAGAGTACAAGCTTTCTTT. Translated: CASSRNRVQAFF.